This T cell receptor beta chain was documented in a study of shared T cell receptors in the human thymus. CDR1 is MDHEN, CDR2 SYDVKM, per germline. J lost 5 bases, V lost 6 bases, and 8 bases had no gene match. The length of the CDR3 is 14 residues. Sequenced by immunoSEQ multiplex PCR; TCRdb stores in-frame clones only, minus some. The table records hundreds of thousands of clones, 70% to 90% of them present only once. This sample also belongs to another study, concerning human thymus T cells. According to that study: Finnish infants who were healthy and having corrective surgery for congenital heart defects made up the donors. Corrective cardiac operations yielded the resected thymus tissue. V and J genes seemed to be used with bias in thymic and blood repertoires. Thymic repertoires from unrelated individuals overlapped highly, related research reported.

This receptor was taken from a boy in the first two years of life with a congenital heart defect. The chain carries TRBV28 and TRBJ2-3; TRBD1 agrees at 7 bases. Material: thymocytes. The CDR3 spells CASRLGTAGDTQYF. For the CDR3, the DNA is TGTGCCAGCAGGCTCGGGACAGCCGGAGATACGCAGTATTTT.